The present TCR beta chain was sequenced within a study of T cells in Graves' hyperthyroidism and ophthalmopathy. Study-level information: Peripheral blood was obtained at initial diagnosis, preceding any treatment. Overall study findings and caveats: Most clonotypes expanded in the thyroid (above 0.001) were also present in blood. The model made its ophthalmopathy prediction, and onset followed a median around six months later.

This clonotype was detected ten times or more. Its antigen is unidentified. Diagnoses were established using clinical symptoms, serum thyroxine and TRAb, thyroid ultrasound and orbital computed tomography. The germline CDR1 and CDR2 sequences are SGHAT and FQNNGV. The CDR3 covers 14 residues. Trimming took off 3 bases at V and 5 bases at J, with 10 bases between the two ends. From RNA transcripts, TCR beta CDR3 regions were amplified. Primed by the HTBI set, a first-round RT-PCR was run on the TCR CDR3. TCRdb re-called the multiplex PCR reads through MiXCR, storing one row per CDR3 protein. Seen here are roughly 710,000 distinct CDR3 sequences, just over 35% observed once, and the top ten hold around a third.

The genes are TRBV11-2 and TRBJ1-4; D not resolved. Sequenced material: blood. This TCR was recovered from a woman between 40 and 50 years old with Graves' hyperthyroidism. The CDR3 here is CASSFADGNEKLFF. Written as DNA, the CDR3 is TGTGCCAGCAGCTTCGCAGATGGGAATGAAAAACTGTTTTTT.